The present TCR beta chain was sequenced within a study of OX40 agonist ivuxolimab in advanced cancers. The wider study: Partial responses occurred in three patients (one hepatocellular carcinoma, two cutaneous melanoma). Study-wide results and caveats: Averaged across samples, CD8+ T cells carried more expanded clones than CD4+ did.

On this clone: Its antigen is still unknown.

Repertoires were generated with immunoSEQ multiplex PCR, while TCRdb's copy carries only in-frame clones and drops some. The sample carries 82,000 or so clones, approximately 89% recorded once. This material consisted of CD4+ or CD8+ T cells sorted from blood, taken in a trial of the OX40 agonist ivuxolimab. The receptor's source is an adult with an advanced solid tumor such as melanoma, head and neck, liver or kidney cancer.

The CDR3 coding sequence is TGCGCCAGCAGCATACTTGGACAGGGTGATGAAAAACTGTTTTTT. Its protein product is CASSILGQGDEKLFF. The chain recombines TRBV5-1 with TRBJ1-4; 8 bases are a match to TRBD1. Germline V gene data show CDR1 as SGHRS and CDR2 as YFSETQ. The CDR3 sequence is 15 residues long. With V trimmed by 4 bases and J by 6 bases, 8 bases remained unmatched.